This entry is about one TCR beta chain. Its antigen is currently not known. Base qualities are missing; no much larger clone stands one base away. The germline V gene sets CDR1 to SGHRS and CDR2 to YFSETQ. Spanning cysteine to phenylalanine, the CDR3 consists of 15 amino acids. The only DNA kept is the CDR3, 45 bases in frame from the first base. Unmatched junction bases come to 2, with V trimmed by 0 bases and J by 5 bases. The immunoSEQ Assay, a bias-controlled multiplex PCR, was used to amplify TCRbeta CDR3 regions from genomic DNA. Turning to the authors' computational methods: The number of nucleated cells in each sample was estimated from the amplification of reference gene primers within the assay. To quantify the absolute abundance of each unique TCRbeta CDR3 rearrangement, sequence reads were collapsed and filtered. For each sample, productive Simpson clonality was calculated as the square root of Simpson's diversity index across productive rearrangements. TCRdb mirrors the immuneACCESS table, restricted to in-frame sequences. Some clones are absent from its copies; in checked studies, under half trace to an unresolved V gene, and the reason for the others is unknown. V, J and clone size were drawn from that table, and D and trimming were deduced from the DNA. This sample holds about 110,000 clones; less than 85% were observed only once. The ten largest clones add up to around 4% of the sample.

Collaborating institutions collected whole blood in K2EDTA tubes following their own protocols. Collaborator samples were shipped for TCRbeta analysis as frozen whole blood, isolated PBMCs, or DNA extracted from either sample type. The data were obtained in a study of blood T cell repertoires in COVID-19 (dated by TCRdb to between 2020 and 2021). About the full investigation: Samples covering the acute and convalescent phases of COVID-19 were provided by collaborators in the United States, Italy and Spain. The material from the prospective study consisted of cDNA or gDNA derived from T cells, B-cell-depleted T cells, or PBMCs. Subjects who had been exposed to COVID-19, were actively infected with it, or had recovered from it provided the deeply sampled blood TCRbeta repertoires that made up the dataset. The repertoires were released in a freely available public database meant as a resource for research on the immune response to SARS-CoV-2. Samples came from the ongoing ImmuneRACE study (first 160 participants) plus 1,254 subjects from 6 global collaborators. Sample metadata almost always included a de-identified subject ID, COVID-19 status, age in years and sex. HLA class I and class II types, where available, came from metadata supplied by the sample provider rather than from assay-based typing. Summary of the overall study and its limitations: How much clinical and demographic metadata was included differed by source and by participant, and the metadata was provided uncurated.

The source of this sequence is an elderly woman with acute or convalescent COVID-19. The chain joins TRBV5-1 to TRBJ1-4; 9 junctional bases match TRBD1. The sample comprised peripheral blood. The bases read TGCGCCAGCAGCTTGGGGACAGGGGTAAATGAAAAACTGTTTTTT. Translated, this gives CASSLGTGVNEKLFF.